This TCR beta chain was captured in a study of OX40 agonist ivuxolimab in advanced cancers. Sequenced by immunoSEQ multiplex PCR; TCRdb stores in-frame clones only, minus some. This table holds some 60,000 clones, around 93% found once. The J segment lost 2 bases and the V segment lost 3 bases, leaving 2 bases of the junction unmatched. CDR3 size: 14 residues. From germline, CDR1 is SEHNR and CDR2 FQNEAQ (reference sequence). The TCR was taken from an adult with an advanced solid tumor such as melanoma, head and neck, liver or kidney cancer. The genes are TRBV7-9 and TRBJ2-5; 8 bases are shared with TRBD1. The starting material was CD4+ or CD8+ T cells sorted from blood, obtained in a trial of the OX40 agonist ivuxolimab. The CDR3, as DNA: TGTGCCAGCAGCTTCGGACAGGGACAAGAGACCCAGTACTTC. Translating it yields CASSFGQGQETQYF.